The present TCR beta chain was sequenced within a study of T cell responses to AZD1222 COVID-19 vaccine. Profiling relied on immunoSEQ multiplex PCR, and the TCRdb table lists in-frame clones only, not all of them. The sample consists of about 150,000 clones, about nine tenths of them appearing once. The study, taken as a whole, reports: Spike-specific TCR breadth and depth rose after two AZD1222 doses. None of the repertoires were sampled until the peak T cell response had passed. There were mostly white British donors and more females than males, and clonal diversity was possibly underestimated. Reports say nearly half of spike-specific TCRs go after unmutated variant regions.

Concerning this clone itself: What it binds is unknown.

The source is an adult who received the AZD1222 COVID-19 vaccine. Sequencing used peripheral blood, obtained 28 days after the second AZD1222 dose.

CDR3 amino acids: CASSFLLRGTDTQYF. The CDR3 DNA reads as TGTGCCAGCAGCTTTCTTTTAAGAGGCACAGATACGCAGTATTTT. The rearrangement joins TRBV11-1 to TRBJ2-3; D not resolved. Trimming pared 3 bases from V and 1 base from J, leaving 11 bases between. The CDR3 totals 15 residues. CDR1 SGHAT and CDR2 FQDESV come from the germline V gene (reference sequence).